This entry features one T cell receptor beta chain sequence. From germline, CDR1 is SGHVS and CDR2 FQNEAQ. This CDR3 has 16 residues. With 5 bases clipped from V and 7 bases from J, the junction kept 12 bases outside the gene matches. This sample is drawn from a study of blood T cell repertoires in COVID-19. Data came from immunoSEQ multiplex PCR; TCRdb stores just in-frame clones and leaves some out. The sample lists a few hundred thousand clones; 85% to 90% were seen once. V gene TRBV7-8 combines with J gene TRBJ2-1; 9 bases match TRBD1. This TCR came from a woman between 45 and 60 years old who had recovered from COVID-19. What was sequenced was PBMCs or T cells enriched from blood (not recorded which). As DNA, the CDR3 is TGTGCCAGCAGCCTAAGCCGGGACAGGGAGGTGAATGAGCAGTTCTTC. It codes for CASSLSRDREVNEQFF.